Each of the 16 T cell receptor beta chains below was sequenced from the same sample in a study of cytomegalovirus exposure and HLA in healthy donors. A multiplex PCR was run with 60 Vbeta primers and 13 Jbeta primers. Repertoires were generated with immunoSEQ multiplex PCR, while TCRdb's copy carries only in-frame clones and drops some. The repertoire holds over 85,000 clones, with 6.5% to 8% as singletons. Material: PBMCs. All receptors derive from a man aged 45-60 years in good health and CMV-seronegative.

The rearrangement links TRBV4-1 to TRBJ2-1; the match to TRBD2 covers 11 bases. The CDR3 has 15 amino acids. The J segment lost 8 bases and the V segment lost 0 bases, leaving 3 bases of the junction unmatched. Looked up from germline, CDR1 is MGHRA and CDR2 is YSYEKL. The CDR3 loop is CASSQDPSGGYEQFF. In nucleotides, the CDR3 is TGCGCCAGCAGCCAAGATCCTAGCGGGGGGTATGAGCAGTTCTTC.

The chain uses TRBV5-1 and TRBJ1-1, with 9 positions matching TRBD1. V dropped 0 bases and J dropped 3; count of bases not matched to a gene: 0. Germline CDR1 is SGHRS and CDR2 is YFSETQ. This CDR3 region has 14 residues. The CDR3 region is CASSLGDRDTEAFF. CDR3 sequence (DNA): TGCGCCAGCAGCTTGGGGGACAGGGACACTGAAGCTTTCTTT.

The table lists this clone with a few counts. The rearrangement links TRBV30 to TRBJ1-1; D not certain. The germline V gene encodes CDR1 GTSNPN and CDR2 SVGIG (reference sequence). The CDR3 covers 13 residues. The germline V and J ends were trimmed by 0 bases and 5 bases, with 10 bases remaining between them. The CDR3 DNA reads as TGTGCCTGGAGTGTTTGGAGTGGGACTGAAGCTTTCTTT. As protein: CAWSVWSGTEAFF.

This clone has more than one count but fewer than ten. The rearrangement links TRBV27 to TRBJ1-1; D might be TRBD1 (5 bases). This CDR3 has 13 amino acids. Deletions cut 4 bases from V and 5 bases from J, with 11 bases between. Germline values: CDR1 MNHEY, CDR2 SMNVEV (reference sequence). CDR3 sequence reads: CASSWGRRTEAFF. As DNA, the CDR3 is TGTGCCAGCAGTTGGGGGAGGCGGACTGAAGCTTTCTTT.

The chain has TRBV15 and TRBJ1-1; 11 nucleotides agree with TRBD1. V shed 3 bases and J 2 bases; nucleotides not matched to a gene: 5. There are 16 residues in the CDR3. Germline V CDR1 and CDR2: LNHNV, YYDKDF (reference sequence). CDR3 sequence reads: CATSRGQGVLNTEAFF. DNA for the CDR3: TGTGCCACCAGCAGGGGACAGGGGGTATTAAACACTGAAGCTTTCTTT.

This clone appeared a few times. CDR3 protein: CASSLGQGVRTF. Here the CDR3 DNA reads TGCGCCAGCAGCCTCGGACAGGGAGTTAGAACCTTC. This chain connects TRBV5-1 to TRBJ1-2, with 8 bases that match TRBD1. The CDR3 runs 12 residues. The ends lost 4 bases at V and 14 bases at J; junction bases unmatched: 10. Per the germline V gene, CDR1 is SGHRS and CDR2 is YFSETQ.

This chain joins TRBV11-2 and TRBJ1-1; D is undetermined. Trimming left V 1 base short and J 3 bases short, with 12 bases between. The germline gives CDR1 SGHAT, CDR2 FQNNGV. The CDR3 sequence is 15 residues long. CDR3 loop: CASSLVGKRDTEAFF. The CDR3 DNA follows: TGTGCCAGCAGCTTAGTAGGGAAGAGGGACACTGAAGCTTTCTTT. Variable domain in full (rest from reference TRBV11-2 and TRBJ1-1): EAGVAQSPRYKIIEKRQSVAFWCNPISGHATLYWYQQILGQGPKLLIQFQNNGVVDDSQLPKDRFSAERLKGVDSTLKIQPAKLEDSAVYLCASSLVGKRDTEAFFGQGTRLTVV.

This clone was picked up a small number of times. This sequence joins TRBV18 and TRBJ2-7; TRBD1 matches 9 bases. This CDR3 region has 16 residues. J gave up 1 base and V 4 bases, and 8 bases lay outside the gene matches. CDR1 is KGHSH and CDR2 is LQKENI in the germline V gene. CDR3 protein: CASSRIQGANSYEQYF. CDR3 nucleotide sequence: TGTGCCAGCTCACGGATACAGGGGGCAAATTCCTACGAGCAGTACTTC.

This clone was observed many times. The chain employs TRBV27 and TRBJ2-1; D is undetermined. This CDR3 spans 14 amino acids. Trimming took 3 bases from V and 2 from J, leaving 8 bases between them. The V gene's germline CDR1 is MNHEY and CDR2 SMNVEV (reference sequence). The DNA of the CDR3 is TGTGCCAGCAGTTTCCGGGTAGCCTACAATGAGCAGTTCTTC. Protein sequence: CASSFRVAYNEQFF.

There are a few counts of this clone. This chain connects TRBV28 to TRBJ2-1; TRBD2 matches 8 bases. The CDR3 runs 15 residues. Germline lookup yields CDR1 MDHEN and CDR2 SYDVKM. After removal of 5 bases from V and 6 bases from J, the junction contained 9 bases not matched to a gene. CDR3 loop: CASSPRAGGGNEQFF. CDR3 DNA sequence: TGTGCCAGCAGTCCTCGGGCGGGGGGAGGCAATGAGCAGTTCTTC.

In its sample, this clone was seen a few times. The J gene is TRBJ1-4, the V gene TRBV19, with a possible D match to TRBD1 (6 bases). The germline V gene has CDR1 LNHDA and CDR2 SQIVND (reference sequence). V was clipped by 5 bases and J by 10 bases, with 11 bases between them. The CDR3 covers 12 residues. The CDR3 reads CASSQDRLKLFF. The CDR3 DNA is TGTGCCAGTAGTCAGGACAGACTAAAACTGTTTTTT.

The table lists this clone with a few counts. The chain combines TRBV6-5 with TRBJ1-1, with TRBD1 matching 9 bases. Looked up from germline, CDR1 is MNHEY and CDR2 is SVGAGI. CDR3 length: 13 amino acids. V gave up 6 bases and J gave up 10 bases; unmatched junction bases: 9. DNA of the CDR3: TGTGCCAGCAGCCGAACAGGGGGCCGAGGAGCTTTCTTT. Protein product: CASSRTGGRGAFF.

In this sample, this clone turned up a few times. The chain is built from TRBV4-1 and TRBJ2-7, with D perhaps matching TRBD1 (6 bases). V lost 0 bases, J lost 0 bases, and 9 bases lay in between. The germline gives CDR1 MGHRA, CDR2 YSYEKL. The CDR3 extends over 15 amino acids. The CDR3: CASSQDYRDSYEQYF. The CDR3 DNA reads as TGCGCCAGCAGCCAAGATTACAGGGACTCCTACGAGCAGTACTTC.

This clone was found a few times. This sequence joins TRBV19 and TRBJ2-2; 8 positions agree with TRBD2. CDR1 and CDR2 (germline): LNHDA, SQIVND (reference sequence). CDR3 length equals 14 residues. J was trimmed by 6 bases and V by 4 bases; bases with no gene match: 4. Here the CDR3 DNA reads TGTGCCAGTAGTACGGGACTAGTCGCCGGGGAGCTGTTTTTT. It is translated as CASSTGLVAGELFF.

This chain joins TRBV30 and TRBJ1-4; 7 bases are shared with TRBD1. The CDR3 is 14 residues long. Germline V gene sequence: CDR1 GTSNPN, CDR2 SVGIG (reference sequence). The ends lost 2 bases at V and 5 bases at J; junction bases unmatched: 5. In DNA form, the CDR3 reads TGTGCCTGGAGTACAGGGGTCGGAAATGAAAAACTGTTTTTT. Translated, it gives CAWSTGVGNEKLFF.

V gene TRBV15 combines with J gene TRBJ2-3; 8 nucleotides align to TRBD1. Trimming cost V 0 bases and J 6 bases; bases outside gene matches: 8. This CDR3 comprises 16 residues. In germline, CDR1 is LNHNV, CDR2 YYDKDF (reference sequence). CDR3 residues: CATSRDKGRGPDTQYF. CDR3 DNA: TGTGCCACCAGCAGAGATAAGGGCAGGGGGCCGGATACGCAGTATTTT.